The 26 T cell receptor beta chains reported below all come from one sample, sequenced in a study of T-cell reconstitution after alpha-beta-depleted transplantation in children. Unique molecular identifiers were used in preparing the TCRbeta library. TCRdb independently ran MiXCR on the PCR reads; one entry per CDR3 protein. The sample holds around 370,000 distinct CDR3 sequences; 10% are singletons and the top ten take more than 2%. The material was PBMCs from the stem cell graft donor, obtained from the stem cell graft. The receptor set was obtained from a human donor who donated a stem cell graft to a child with acute lymphoblastic leukemia.

The V gene is TRBV12-3 or TRBV12-4, the J gene TRBJ1-1; D not resolved. Trimming took off 7 bases at V and 5 bases at J, with 8 bases between the two ends. The CDR3 extends over 11 amino acids. The chain's CDR3 is CASTLGTEAFF. Here the CDR3 DNA reads TGTGCCAGCACCCTAGGGACTGAAGCTTTCTTT.

J is TRBJ2-7 and V is TRBV12-3 or TRBV12-4; TRBD2 matches 12 bases. J gave up 8 bases and V 6 bases, and 8 bases lay outside the gene matches. The CDR3 totals 14 residues. CDR3 in amino acids: CASSLLLAGGQQYF. CDR3 nucleotides: TGTGCCAGCAGCCTGCTTCTAGCGGGAGGGCAGCAGTACTTC.

A few counts support this clonotype. The V gene is TRBV7-9, the J gene TRBJ2-7; the D gene is possibly TRBD1 (6 bases). The germline V gene has CDR1 SEHNR and CDR2 FQNEAQ (reference sequence). The ends were cut back, 4 bases at V and 2 bases at J, with 21 bases in the middle. The CDR3 extends over 17 amino acids. The CDR3 DNA follows: TGTGCCAGCAGCTCCAAAGGAGTCAGCGACAGGACCTACGAGCAGTACTTC. Translation: CASSSKGVSDRTYEQYF.

The sample holds many counts of this clonotype. This rearrangement joins TRBV12-3 or TRBV12-4 to TRBJ2-1, with TRBD2 matching over 14 bases. V shed 3 bases, J shed 14 bases, and the junction held 6 bases outside the gene matches. CDR3 length: 14 residues. In DNA form, the CDR3 reads TGTGCCAGCAGTTTCGGGACTAGCGGGAGTCAAGAGTTCTTC. Amino acids: CASSFGTSGSQEFF.

The chain carries TRBV4-3 and TRBJ2-7, with D unresolved. CDR1 is LGHNA, CDR2 YSLEER, per germline. The CDR3 sequence is 14 residues long. The ends were cut back, 3 bases at V and 5 bases at J, with 14 bases in the middle. DNA for the CDR3: TGCGCCAGCAGCCAGGCCCTGGGTGATCACGAGCAGTACTTC. Protein sequence: CASSQALGDHEQYF.

The V gene is TRBV15, the J gene TRBJ2-7; D might be TRBD2 (6 bases). CDR3 length: 13 residues. V was shortened by 9 bases and J by 0 bases, with 12 bases between the two germline ends. The germline gives CDR1 LNHNV, CDR2 YYDKDF (reference sequence). The CDR3 region is CATRWGVSYEQYF. In DNA, the CDR3 is TGTGCCACTCGGTGGGGGGTCTCCTACGAGCAGTACTTC.

The J gene is TRBJ1-5, the V gene TRBV4-1; maybe TRBD1 (6 bases). Germline CDR1 is MGHRA and CDR2 is YSYEKL. With 0 bases removed from V and 7 bases from J, the gap between germline ends came to 13 bases. The CDR3 sequence is 15 residues long. In DNA, the CDR3 is TGCGCCAGCAGCCAAGAAGGGATGGGGGGCCAGCCCCAGCATTTT. Translating gives CASSQEGMGGQPQHF.

This clonotype was picked up many times. Here the CDR3 DNA reads TGCGCCAGCAGCTTGGGGCGAGGTGGATACAATGAGCAGTTCTTC. Protein sequence: CASSLGRGGYNEQFF. This chain links TRBV5-1 with TRBJ2-1, with no clear D. Looked up from germline, CDR1 is SGHRS and CDR2 is YFSETQ. Trimming stripped 0 bases from V and 4 bases from J, with 11 bases between. The CDR3 length is 15 residues.

This clonotype was recorded only once. V is TRBV12-5 and J is TRBJ2-1; a possible D gene is TRBD2 (5 bases). Germline V gene sequence: CDR1 LGHNT, CDR2 FRNRAP. Deletions cut 0 bases from V and 9 bases from J, with 9 bases between. This CDR3 has 13 amino acids. The CDR3 sequence is CASGLVRGGEQFF. The CDR3 DNA reads as TGTGCTAGTGGTTTGGTACGTGGAGGTGAGCAGTTCTTC.

The genes are TRBV7-6 and TRBJ2-3, with D uncertain. Germline V gene sequence: CDR1 SGHVS, CDR2 FNYEAQ. This CDR3 is 13 amino acids long. Trimming shortened V by 2 bases and J by 9 bases, and 12 bases separated the two germline ends. CDR3 in amino acids: CASSLLDFDTQYF. DNA for the CDR3: TGTGCCAGCAGCTTATTAGACTTTGACACGCAGTATTTT.

The CDR3 reads CAWSVRTPGANVLTF. The CDR3 nucleotides are TGTGCCTGGAGCGTACGGACCCCTGGGGCCAACGTCCTGACTTTC. The chain recombines TRBV30 with TRBJ2-6; D gene unclear. CDR3 length: 15 amino acids. The V end lost 3 bases, the J end lost 2 bases, and 11 bases lay between the germline ends. Germline V gene sequence: CDR1 GTSNPN, CDR2 SVGIG (reference sequence).

This clonotype was observed a few times. This chain links TRBV12-3 or TRBV12-4 with TRBJ1-5, with D possibly being TRBD1 (6 bases). Trimming cost V 7 bases and J 4 bases, with 17 bases left between them. The CDR3 runs to 15 residues. CDR3 amino acids: CASNSRGGANQPQHF. The CDR3 DNA sequence: TGTGCCAGCAATTCAAGAGGGGGAGCGAATCAGCCCCAGCATTTT.

This clonotype was seen a few times. V usage is TRBV27 and J usage is TRBJ1-2, with a weak D call TRBD1 (6 bases). This CDR3 region has 14 residues. The germline CDR1 and CDR2 sequences are MNHEY and SMNVEV (reference sequence). Between the trimmed V and J ends, which lost 6 bases and 4 bases, there was a span of 15 bases. The CDR3 reads CASSPLGAFYGYTF. In DNA, the CDR3 is TGTGCCAGCAGCCCGTTGGGGGCTTTCTATGGCTACACCTTC.

This clonotype was seen a few times. The J gene is TRBJ1-5, the V gene TRBV2; D gene ambiguous. Germline assignment: CDR1 SNHLY and CDR2 FYNNEI. The CDR3 length is 13 residues. With 7 bases removed from V and 4 bases from J, the gap between germline ends came to 11 bases. The CDR3 bases are TGTGCCAGCACACGGGAACTGAATCAGCCCCAGCATTTT. Protein product: CASTRELNQPQHF.

The V call is TRBV7-6, the J call TRBJ2-7; D may correspond to TRBD1 or TRBD2 (5 bases each). V lost 5 bases, J lost 0 bases, and 20 bases lay in between. This CDR3 is 17 amino acids long. Germline V lookup: CDR1 SGHVS, CDR2 FNYEAQ. The CDR3 spells CASSPPPGRTFSYEQYF. CDR3 nucleotides: TGTGCCAGCAGCCCCCCCCCGGGACGGACTTTCTCCTACGAGCAGTACTTC.

This clonotype was detected ten times or more. This sequence joins TRBV5-6 and TRBJ1-1; the D gene is possibly TRBD1 (5 bases). The V end lost 4 bases, the J end lost 1 base, and 17 bases lay between the germline ends. Germline V gene lookup returns CDR1 SGHDT and CDR2 YYEEEE. The CDR3 is made up of 16 amino acids. The CDR3 DNA follows: TGTGCCAGCAGCCCGGATGTTCGGGGCCCGAACACTGAAGCTTTCTTT. This codes for CASSPDVRGPNTEAFF.

This clonotype was observed a handful of times. The chain links TRBV24-1 to TRBJ2-3, with a weak D call TRBD1 (6 bases). CDR3 size: 15 residues. Germline assignment: CDR1 KGHDR and CDR2 SFDVKD. V dropped 4 bases and J dropped 5 bases, with 15 bases sitting between them. CDR3 bases: TGTGCCACCAGTGAGAAGGGACAACCTTTAGATACGCAGTATTTT. Translation gives CATSEKGQPLDTQYF.

This clonotype was observed once. An end of the junction differs from the germline gene, which may be a read error. The chain carries TRBV7-9 and TRBJ2-7; 11 bases are a match to TRBD2. Germline assignment: CDR1 SEHNR and CDR2 FQNEAQ (reference sequence). There are 14 residues in the CDR3. The CDR3: CASSSSGRNYEQNF. The CDR3 nucleotides are TGTGCCAGCAGCTCTAGCGGGAGGAACTACGAGCAGAACTTC.

This clonotype was detected a few times. The J gene is TRBJ2-2, the V gene TRBV5-1, with 10 bases identical to TRBD2. Germline V lookup: CDR1 SGHRS, CDR2 YFSETQ. CDR3 length: 15 residues. V trimming: 1 base; J trimming: 3 bases; junction bases outside the gene matches: 0. CDR3 DNA: TGCGCCAGCAGCTTGACTAGCGGGGACACCGGGGAGCTGTTTTTT. This sequence encodes CASSLTSGDTGELFF.

This clonotype was recorded a few times. This chain uses TRBV7-6 with TRBJ2-6; D not resolved. Germline lookup yields CDR1 SGHVS and CDR2 FNYEAQ. The CDR3 length is 16 residues. The ends were cut back, 5 bases at V and 0 bases at J, with 11 bases in the middle. CDR3 amino acids: CASSQASPSGANVLTF. CDR3 DNA: TGTGCCAGCAGCCAGGCCAGTCCCTCTGGGGCCAACGTCCTGACTTTC.

At least ten counts were recorded for this clonotype. The V and J genes are TRBV20-1 and TRBJ2-7; TRBD1 might be the D (6 bases). V was cut by 6 bases and J by 2 bases, with 23 bases left in between. The CDR3 runs to 16 residues. Per the germline V gene, CDR1 is DFQATT and CDR2 is SNEGSKA (reference sequence). The CDR3 bases are TGCAGTGCAAGCTCCGTAACAGGGAAAGAGGCCTACGAGCAGTACTTC. It translates to CSASSVTGKEAYEQYF.

This clonotype was detected only a few times. This sequence joins TRBV20-1 and TRBJ1-4, with D possibly matching TRBD1 (6 bases). Germline CDR1 DFQATT, CDR2 SNEGSKA (reference sequence). With 3 bases removed from V and 2 bases from J, the gap between germline ends came to 13 bases. This CDR3 is built from 15 residues. The CDR3 DNA sequence: TGCAGTGCTAGCCTCAGGGGCCCGACTAATGAAAAACTGTTTTTT. It codes for CSASLRGPTNEKLFF.

The CDR3 nucleotides are TGTGCCAGCAGCTTAGCAGCAGGTAGCAATCAGCCCCAGCATTTT. Protein sequence: CASSLAAGSNQPQHF. The chain combines TRBV7-2 with TRBJ1-5; no clear D. This CDR3 is 15 amino acids long. CDR1 and CDR2 from the germline V gene are SGHTA and FQGNSA. With 0 bases removed from V and 0 bases from J, the gap between germline ends came to 6 bases.

V is TRBV3-1 and J is TRBJ2-5; a weak D match, TRBD1 (5 bases). V gave up 2 bases and J gave up 5 bases, with 6 bases separating them. The CDR3 loop spans 12 amino acids. From germline, CDR1 is LGHDT and CDR2 YNNKEL (reference sequence). The CDR3 nucleotides are TGTGCCAGCAGCCAAAGGGGCGAGACCCAGTACTTC. Translated: CASSQRGETQYF.

This clonotype was detected a few times. This chain joins TRBV28 and TRBJ1-1; D is ambiguous. V lost 6 bases, J lost 0 bases, and 11 bases lay in between. Germline V gives CDR1 MDHEN, CDR2 SYDVKM. The CDR3 is 14 amino acids. CDR3 protein: CASRLDGLNTEAFF. The CDR3, as DNA: TGTGCCAGCAGACTAGACGGGTTGAACACTGAAGCTTTCTTT.

There are a few counts of this clonotype. The rearrangement joins TRBV7-2 to TRBJ2-4, with 7 bases that match TRBD2. Germline CDR1 reads SGHTA; CDR2 reads FQGNSA. J gave up 8 bases and V 1 base, and 8 bases lay outside the gene matches. This CDR3 spans 15 amino acids. The CDR3 DNA reads TGTGCCAGCAGCTTAGGTTTAGGGGAGGGAGACATTCAGTACTTC. Its protein is CASSLGLGEGDIQYF. The full variable domain, with the rest looked up from reference TRBV7-2 and TRBJ2-4, is GAGVSQSPSNKVTEKGKDVELRCDPISGHTALYWYRQSLGQGLEFLIYFQGNSAPDKSGLPSDRFSAERTGGSVSTLTIQRTQQEDSAVYLCASSLGLGEGDIQYFGAGTRLSVL.